The clone carrying this T cell receptor (beta chain) was picked up many times. The sample originates from a study of neurological immune-mediated disorders. The output of every sequencing run exceeded 170 million TCR-beta sequences, derived from 15-18 subjects. TCRdb analysed the 5' RACE reads with MiXCR anew, one entry per CDR3 protein. The sample contains 45,000 to 65,000 distinct CDR3 sequences, around 3.3% of which appear only once. The sample comprised PBMCs. The origin of this receptor is a man aged 35 to 55 with multiple sclerosis.

For the CDR3, the DNA is TGCGCCAGCCGCCGCCGGCGGATGAACACCGGGGAGCTGTTTTTT. This translates into CASRRRRMNTGELFF. The V and J genes are TRBV5-1 and TRBJ2-2; D is undetermined. V lost 7 bases, J lost 1 base, and 14 bases lay in between. CDR1 is SGHRS, CDR2 YFSETQ, per germline. This CDR3 contains 15 residues.